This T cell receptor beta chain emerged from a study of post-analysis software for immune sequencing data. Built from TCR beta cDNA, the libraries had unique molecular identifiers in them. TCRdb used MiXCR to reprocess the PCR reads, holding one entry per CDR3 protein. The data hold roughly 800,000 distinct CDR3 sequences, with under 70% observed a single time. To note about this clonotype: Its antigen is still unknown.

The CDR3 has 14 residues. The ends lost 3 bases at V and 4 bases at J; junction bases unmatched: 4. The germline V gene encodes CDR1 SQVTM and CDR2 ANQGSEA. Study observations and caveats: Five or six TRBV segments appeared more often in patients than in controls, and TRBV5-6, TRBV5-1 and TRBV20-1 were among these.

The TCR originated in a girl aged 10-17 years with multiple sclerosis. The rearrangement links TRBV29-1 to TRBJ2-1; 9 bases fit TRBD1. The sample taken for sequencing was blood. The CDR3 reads CSVDRDRAYNEQFF. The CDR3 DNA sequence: TGCAGCGTTGACCGGGACAGGGCATACAATGAGCAGTTCTTC.